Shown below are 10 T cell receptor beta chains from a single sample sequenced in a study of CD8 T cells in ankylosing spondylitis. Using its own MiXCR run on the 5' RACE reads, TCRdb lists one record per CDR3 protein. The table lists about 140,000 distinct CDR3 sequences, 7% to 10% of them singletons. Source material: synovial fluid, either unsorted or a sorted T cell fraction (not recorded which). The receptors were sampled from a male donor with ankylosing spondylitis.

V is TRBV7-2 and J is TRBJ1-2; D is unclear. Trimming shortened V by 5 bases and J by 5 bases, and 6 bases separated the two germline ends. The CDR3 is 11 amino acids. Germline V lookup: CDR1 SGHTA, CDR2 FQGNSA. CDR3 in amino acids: CASSPGYGYTF. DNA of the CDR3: TGTGCCAGCAGCCCGGGGTATGGCTACACCTTC.

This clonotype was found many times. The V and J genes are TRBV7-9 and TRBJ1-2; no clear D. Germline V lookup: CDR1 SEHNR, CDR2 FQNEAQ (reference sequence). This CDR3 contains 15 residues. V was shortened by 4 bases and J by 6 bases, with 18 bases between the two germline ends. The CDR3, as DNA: TGTGCCAGCAGCTCCCGGACCGGACGGTCCGATGGCTACACCTTC. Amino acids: CASSSRTGRSDGYTF. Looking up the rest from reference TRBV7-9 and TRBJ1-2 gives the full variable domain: DTGVSQNPRHKITKRGQNVTFRCDPISEHNRLYWYRQTLGQGPEFLTYFQNEAQLEKSRLLSDRFSAERPKGSFSTLEIQRTEQGDSAMYLCASSSRTGRSDGYTFGSGTRLTVV.

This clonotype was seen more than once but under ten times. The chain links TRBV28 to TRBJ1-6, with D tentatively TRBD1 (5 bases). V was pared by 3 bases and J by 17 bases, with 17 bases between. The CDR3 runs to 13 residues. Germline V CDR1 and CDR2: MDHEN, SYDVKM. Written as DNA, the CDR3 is TGTGCCAGCAGTTTCTCCTGGGACGGTATATTCCACTTT. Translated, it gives CASSFSWDGIFHF.

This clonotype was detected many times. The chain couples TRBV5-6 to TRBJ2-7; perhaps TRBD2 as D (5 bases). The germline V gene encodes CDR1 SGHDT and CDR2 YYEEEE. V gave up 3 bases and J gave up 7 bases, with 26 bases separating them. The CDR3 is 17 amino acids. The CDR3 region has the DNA TGTGCCAGCAGCTCACCAACCCGGGATGACCCCCCTAGAGAGCAGTACTTC. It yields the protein CASSSPTRDDPPREQYF.

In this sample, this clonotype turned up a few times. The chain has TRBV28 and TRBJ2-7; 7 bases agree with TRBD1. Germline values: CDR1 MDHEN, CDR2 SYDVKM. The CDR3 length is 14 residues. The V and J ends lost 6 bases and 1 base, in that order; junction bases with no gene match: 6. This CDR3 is CASSDFRGSYEQYF. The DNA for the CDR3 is TGTGCCAGCAGCGACTTCAGGGGGTCCTACGAGCAGTACTTC.

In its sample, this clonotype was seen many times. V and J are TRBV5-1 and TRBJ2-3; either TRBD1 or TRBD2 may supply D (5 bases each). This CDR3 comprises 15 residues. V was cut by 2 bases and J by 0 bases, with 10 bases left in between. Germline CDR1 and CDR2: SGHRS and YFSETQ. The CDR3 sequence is CASSLRGGSTDTQYF. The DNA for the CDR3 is TGCGCCAGCAGCTTAAGGGGCGGGAGCACAGATACGCAGTATTTT.

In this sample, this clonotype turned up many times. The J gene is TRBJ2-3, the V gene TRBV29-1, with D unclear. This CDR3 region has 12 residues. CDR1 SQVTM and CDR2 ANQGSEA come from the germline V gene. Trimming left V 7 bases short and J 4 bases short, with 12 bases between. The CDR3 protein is CSASDPADTQYF. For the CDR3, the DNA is TGCAGCGCCTCGGACCCGGCAGATACGCAGTATTTT.

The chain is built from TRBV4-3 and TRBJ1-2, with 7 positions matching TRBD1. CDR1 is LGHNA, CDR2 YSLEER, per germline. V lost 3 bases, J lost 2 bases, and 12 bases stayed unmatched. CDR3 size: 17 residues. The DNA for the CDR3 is TGCGCCAGCAGCCAGCTACACGGGACAGCGGGAAACTATGGCTACACCTTC. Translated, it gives CASSQLHGTAGNYGYTF.

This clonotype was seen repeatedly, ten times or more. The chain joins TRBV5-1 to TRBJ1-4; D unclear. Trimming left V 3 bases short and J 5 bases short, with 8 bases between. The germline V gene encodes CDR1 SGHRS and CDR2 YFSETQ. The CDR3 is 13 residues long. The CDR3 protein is CASSWARNEKLFF. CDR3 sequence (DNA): TGCGCCAGCAGCTGGGCTCGGAATGAAAAACTGTTTTTT.

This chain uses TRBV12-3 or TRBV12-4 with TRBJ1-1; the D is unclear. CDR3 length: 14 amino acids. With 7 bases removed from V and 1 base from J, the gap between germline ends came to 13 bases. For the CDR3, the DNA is TGTGCCAGCACCTCAGCCCTACAGAACACTGAAGCTTTCTTT. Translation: CASTSALQNTEAFF.